The 31 T cell receptor beta chains listed next were all sequenced from one sample in a study of early T cells in non-severe SARS-CoV-2 infection. One entry per CDR3 protein, called by TCRdb with MiXCR from the 5' RACE reads. The data show more than 35,000 distinct CDR3 sequences, around 6.1% seen once. Sample: whole blood. These receptors all stem from an adult who was a healthcare worker with PCR-confirmed SARS-CoV-2 infection or an uninfected control (not recorded which).

This clonotype was picked up many times. The chain recombines TRBV19 with TRBJ2-1, with 9 bases that match TRBD1. The length of the CDR3 is 19 residues. V lost 0 bases and J lost 4; bases outside the gene matches: 13. Germline assignment: CDR1 LNHDA and CDR2 SQIVND (reference sequence). As DNA, the CDR3 is TGTGCCAGTAGTATAGATCACCCGCCCGGGACAGGGTTATACAATGAGCAGTTCTTC. Its translation: CASSIDHPPGTGLYNEQFF.

This clonotype was detected ten times or more. The rearrangement uses TRBV29-1 and TRBJ1-2, with a weak D call TRBD1 (5 bases). The CDR3 is made up of 13 amino acids. The germline V and J ends were trimmed by 4 bases and 3 bases, with 12 bases remaining between them. The germline CDR1 and CDR2 sequences are SQVTM and ANQGSEA. The CDR3 sequence is CSVVGTGDYGYTF. CDR3 nucleotide sequence: TGCAGCGTTGTCGGGACGGGGGACTATGGCTACACCTTC.

This clonotype was detected many times. V gene TRBV6-1 combines with J gene TRBJ2-2; 9 nucleotides line up with TRBD2. Germline V lookup: CDR1 MNHNS, CDR2 SASEGT. This CDR3 contains 16 residues. V shed 6 bases and J 7 bases; nucleotides not matched to a gene: 12. The CDR3 DNA follows: TGTGCCAGCAGCTTTGGCCTAGCGGGATTGGGCGGGGAGCTGTTTTTT. Translated: CASSFGLAGLGGELFF.

The chain couples TRBV9 to TRBJ2-3; D unresolved. Germline CDR1 SGDLS, CDR2 YYNGEE. Trimming pared 1 base from V and 2 bases from J, leaving 11 bases between. The CDR3 runs to 15 residues. The CDR3 loop reads CASSVSHSPTDTQYF. CDR3 DNA sequence: TGTGCCAGCAGCGTATCCCACTCCCCCACAGATACGCAGTATTTT.

This clonotype was counted ten times or more. The V call is TRBV19, the J call TRBJ2-7, with TRBD2 matching 7 bases. V lost 2 bases to trimming and J lost 5 bases; unmatched junction nucleotides: 6. The V gene's germline CDR1 is LNHDA and CDR2 SQIVND (reference sequence). The CDR3 covers 14 residues. The CDR3: CASSIRTSLDEQYF. The CDR3, as DNA: TGTGCCAGTAGTATACGGACTAGTCTCGACGAGCAGTACTTC.

The chain combines TRBV5-5 with TRBJ2-7, with unresolved D. V gave up 1 base and J gave up 2 bases, with 10 bases separating them. This CDR3 is 14 amino acids long. Germline CDR1 SGHKS, CDR2 YYEKEE (reference sequence). CDR3 sequence: CASSLFRTTYEQYF. CDR3 DNA: TGTGCCAGCAGCTTGTTCAGGACCACCTACGAGCAGTACTTC.

This clonotype appeared many times. The chain has TRBV7-9 and TRBJ2-7, with D maybe TRBD2 (6 bases). Trimming took 5 bases from V and 2 from J, leaving 13 bases between them. CDR3 length equals 14 residues. The germline V gene has CDR1 SEHNR and CDR2 FQNEAQ (reference sequence). CDR3 in amino acids: CASSLSGSTYEQYF. Written as DNA, the CDR3 is TGTGCCAGCAGCCTAAGCGGGTCCACCTACGAGCAGTACTTC.

This clonotype has a count of ten or more. The CDR3, as DNA: TGTGCCAGCAGTCCTATACTAGCGGGTCTCTACAATGAGCAGTTCTTC. As protein: CASSPILAGLYNEQFF. This chain uses TRBV28 with TRBJ2-1, with 9 bases fitting TRBD2. Germline lookup yields CDR1 MDHEN and CDR2 SYDVKM. J gave up 3 bases and V 5 bases, and 8 bases lay outside the gene matches. CDR3 length: 16 residues.

The V gene is TRBV6-2 or TRBV6-3, the J gene TRBJ1-2; tentatively, D is TRBD1 (6 bases). In germline, CDR1 is MNHEY, CDR2 SVGEGT. The CDR3 spans 13 residues. Deletions cut 5 bases from V and 5 bases from J, with 12 bases between. The CDR3 DNA sequence: TGTGCCAGCAGTCCGACAGGATTTTATGGCTACACCTTC. Encoded protein: CASSPTGFYGYTF.

This clonotype was recorded a few times. V gene TRBV5-1 combines with J gene TRBJ1-6; D is uncertain. Germline-derived CDR1 and CDR2 are SGHRS and YFSETQ. The CDR3 extends over 15 amino acids. Trimming left V 4 bases short and J 10 bases short, with 18 bases between. The DNA for the CDR3 is TGCGCCAGCAGCGTCCGGGAAGCCGAAAGGTCACCCCTCCACTTT. Translation: CASSVREAERSPLHF.

The table lists this clonotype with many counts. V and J are TRBV20-1 and TRBJ2-4; TRBD1 matches at 9 bases. The CDR3 runs to 13 residues. The germline gives CDR1 DFQATT, CDR2 SNEGSKA (reference sequence). The V gene end was trimmed by 2 bases and the J gene end by 10 bases; junction bases not matched to a gene: 6. This CDR3 is CSARTGTGSIQYF. CDR3 bases: TGCAGTGCTAGAACCGGGACAGGGTCAATTCAGTACTTC.

This clonotype occurred a few times. The chain links TRBV30 to TRBJ2-1, with D unresolved. The CDR3 runs to 14 residues. The V gene's germline CDR1 is GTSNPN and CDR2 SVGIG (reference sequence). Trimming removed 3 bases from V and 5 bases from J, with 14 bases in between. The CDR3 is CAWSPIGINNEQFF. The CDR3 nucleotides are TGTGCCTGGAGCCCAATAGGGATAAACAATGAGCAGTTCTTC.

This clonotype has ten or more counts. The chain joins TRBV27 to TRBJ1-5, with a tentative D call TRBD1 (5 bases). The CDR3 extends over 15 amino acids. Germline assignment: CDR1 MNHEY and CDR2 SMNVEV (reference sequence). Trimming shortened V by 2 bases and J by 9 bases, and 17 bases separated the two germline ends. The CDR3 sequence: CASSLTRDSVGPQHF. The CDR3 DNA is TGTGCCAGCAGTTTAACCAGGGATTCTGTTGGGCCCCAGCATTTT.

This clonotype was recorded many times. The chain recombines TRBV2 with TRBJ2-1, with D uncertain. V was cut by 9 bases and J by 8 bases, with 11 bases left in between. The CDR3 has 11 amino acids. Per the germline V gene, CDR1 is SNHLY and CDR2 is FYNNEI. CDR3 amino acids: CASRNGYEQFF. CDR3 sequence (DNA): TGTGCCAGTCGTAATGGGTATGAGCAGTTCTTC.

This clonotype was seen many times. The chain carries TRBV7-6 and TRBJ1-1, with 11 bases fitting TRBD1. The CDR3 length is 17 residues. V was pared by 5 bases and J by 4 bases, with 12 bases of the junction left unmatched. Germline V gene lookup returns CDR1 SGHVS and CDR2 FNYEAQ. CDR3 sequence: CASSPGQGANPRTEAFF. As DNA, the CDR3 is TGTGCCAGCAGCCCCGGACAGGGGGCGAACCCCCGCACTGAAGCTTTCTTT.

This clonotype occurred many times. This chain links TRBV6-5 with TRBJ2-1; D remains unclear. CDR1 MNHEY and CDR2 SVGAGI come from the germline V gene. The CDR3 length is 14 residues. V lost 6 bases, J lost 7 bases, and 16 bases lay in between. The CDR3 bases are TGTGCCAGCAGCACCGCTAGAACTACAAATGAGCAGTTCTTC. As protein: CASSTARTTNEQFF.

The chain recombines TRBV6-2 or TRBV6-3 with TRBJ1-1, with D tentatively TRBD1 (5 bases). Germline V gives CDR1 MNHEY, CDR2 SVGEGT. Deletions cut 7 bases from V and 0 bases from J, with 18 bases between. This CDR3 spans 16 amino acids. The CDR3 is CASMVGGSSMNTEAFF. CDR3 coding DNA: TGTGCCAGCATGGTGGGGGGAAGTTCGATGAACACTGAAGCTTTCTTT.

This chain links TRBV6-1 with TRBJ1-1; D unclear. Germline CDR1 and CDR2: MNHNS and SASEGT. The CDR3 length is 14 residues. The ends were cut back, 5 bases at V and 3 bases at J, with 13 bases in the middle. Here the CDR3 reads CASSMRERDTEAFF. CDR3 bases: TGTGCCAGCAGTATGAGGGAGCGTGACACTGAAGCTTTCTTT.

This clonotype was observed at least ten times. The chain links TRBV7-2 to TRBJ2-5, with D maybe TRBD1 (5 bases). Between the trimmed V and J ends, which lost 5 bases and 1 base, there was a span of 11 bases. Germline CDR1 SGHTA, CDR2 FQGNSA. The CDR3 runs to 14 residues. The CDR3 nucleotides are TGTGCCAGCAGCATGACAGCCGCCCAAGAGACCCAGTACTTC. It translates to CASSMTAAQETQYF.

This clonotype was detected a few times. The chain carries TRBV7-8 and TRBJ2-7, with a possible D match to TRBD1 (6 bases). The V end was cut by 2 bases, the J end by 7 bases, with 15 bases between. The germline CDR1 and CDR2 sequences are SGHVS and FQNEAQ. There are 14 residues in the CDR3. The CDR3 DNA reads as TGTGCCAGCAGCTTAACGAGAGGGGGAGAAGAGCAGTACTTC. Encoded protein: CASSLTRGGEEQYF.

The sample holds many counts of this clonotype. The chain joins TRBV16 to TRBJ2-7, with D possibly TRBD1 on 5 matching bases. V was trimmed by 1 base and J by 0 bases, leaving 7 bases between them. CDR1 KGHSY and CDR2 FQNENV come from the germline V gene. The CDR3 is made up of 14 amino acids. DNA for the CDR3: TGTGCCAGCAGCCAATTCAGGGACTCCTACGAGCAGTACTTC. Translating it yields CASSQFRDSYEQYF.

In this sample, this clonotype turned up once. This may come from a read error, since a much larger clone is one base off. The V gene is TRBV6-1, the J gene TRBJ2-3; D is unresolved. Germline assignment: CDR1 MNHNS and CDR2 SASEGT. The CDR3 is 15 amino acids. The CDR3 sequence is CANSFDGYKADTQYF. The CDR3 coding sequence is TGTGCCAACAGTTTCGACGGTTATAAGGCAGATACGCAGTATTTT.

This clonotype was seen at least ten times. The gene calls are TRBV24-1 and TRBJ1-5, with 8 bases aligning to TRBD1. Germline trimming cut 2 bases from V and 2 bases from J; bases unmatched to any gene: 13. CDR1 and CDR2 (germline): KGHDR, SFDVKD. The CDR3 has 19 amino acids. CDR3 in DNA: TGTGCCACCAGTGATTGTGGGACAGGACCCCCTCTGGGCAATCAGCCCCAGCATTTT. Its translation is CATSDCGTGPPLGNQPQHF.

This clonotype was seen at least ten times. DNA of the CDR3: TGTGCCAGCAGCAGGGGGCGGGCGGGCGGCTACACCTTC. This sequence encodes CASSRGRAGGYTF. The rearrangement links TRBV12-3 or TRBV12-4 to TRBJ1-2; 8 nucleotides agree with TRBD1. CDR3 length equals 13 residues. V shed 6 bases, J shed 8 bases, and the junction held 8 bases outside the gene matches.

This clonotype was detected ten times or more. The chain has TRBV7-2 and TRBJ2-3; D gene ambiguous. Germline loops: CDR1 SGHTA, CDR2 FQGNSA. This CDR3 has 13 amino acids. V was trimmed by 4 bases and J by 2 bases, leaving 7 bases between them. CDR3 DNA sequence: TGTGCCAGCAGCTGGCGTTCCACAGATACGCAGTATTTT. It yields the protein CASSWRSTDTQYF.

Of note for this clonotype: This may be a read error, as it is one base from a much larger clone. This CDR3 is CASSSGQGVLTTEAFF. The CDR3 nucleotides read TGTGCCAGCTCATCAGGACAGGGTGTTTTGACCACTGAAGCTTTCTTT. The rearrangement joins TRBV18 to TRBJ1-1; 8 bases align to TRBD1. The CDR3 runs to 16 residues. Germline trimming cut 5 bases from V and 4 bases from J; bases unmatched to any gene: 12. The germline V gene encodes CDR1 KGHSH and CDR2 LQKENI. Complete variable domain (other parts from reference TRBV18 and TRBJ1-1): NAGVMQNPRHLVRRRGQEARLRCSPMKGHSHVYWYRQLPEEGLKFMVYLQKENIIDESGMPKERFSAEFPKEGPSILRIQQVVRGDSAAYFCASSSGQGVLTTEAFFGQGTRLTVV.

The gene calls are TRBV7-2 and TRBJ2-7; D gene ambiguous. Per germline, CDR1 SGHTA and CDR2 FQGNSA. The CDR3 loop spans 12 amino acids. V lost 3 bases, J lost 6 bases, and 9 bases lay in between. CDR3 sequence: CASSFGPGEQYF. CDR3 nucleotides: TGTGCCAGCAGCTTCGGACCGGGCGAGCAGTACTTC.

This clonotype was recorded at least ten times. DNA for the CDR3: TGCGCCAGCAGCCAAGCGGGGGGGCCCCTTAATGAGCAGTTCTTC. Encoded protein: CASSQAGGPLNEQFF. V is TRBV4-3 and J is TRBJ2-1; 8 nucleotides align to TRBD2. V lost 1 base and J lost 7; bases outside the gene matches: 6. Germline CDR1 is LGHNA and CDR2 is YSLEER. The CDR3 has 15 residues.

This clonotype was observed many times. The V call is TRBV30, the J call TRBJ1-2, with D possibly matching TRBD1 (5 bases). Germline V gene sequence: CDR1 GTSNPN, CDR2 SVGIG (reference sequence). The V end lost 1 base, the J end lost 3 bases, and 9 bases lay between the germline ends. The CDR3 consists of 13 residues. The CDR3 spells CAWSGDSDYGYTF. The CDR3 region has the DNA TGTGCCTGGAGTGGCGACAGTGACTATGGCTACACCTTC.

The chain couples TRBV10-2 to TRBJ2-3, with 10 bases identical to TRBD2. This CDR3 spans 17 amino acids. Losses at the gene ends were 2 bases for V and 3 bases for J; bases not matched to a gene: 8. Germline V lookup: CDR1 WSHSY, CDR2 SAAADI. The CDR3 DNA sequence: TGCGCCAGCAGTGAGCCGGGACTAGCGTCTGTTACAGATACGCAGTATTTT. Its protein is CASSEPGLASVTDTQYF.

V and J are TRBV4-3 and TRBJ2-3; 8 bases fit TRBD2. The trim removed 0 bases at V and 2 bases at J, leaving 7 bases unmatched. The germline V gene has CDR1 LGHNA and CDR2 YSLEER. This CDR3 has 17 amino acids. The CDR3 nucleotides are TGCGCCAGCAGCCAAGATTTTACTAGCGGTTACACAGATACGCAGTATTTT. Translation: CASSQDFTSGYTDTQYF.